Below are 10 T cell receptor beta chains sequenced from a single sample in a study of post-analysis software for immune sequencing data (dated by TCRdb to the mid-2010s). These TCRs are of unknown antigen specificity. The paper as a whole reports these results and caveats: Significantly higher frequencies in patients than in controls were found for roughly 5 TRBV segments, including TRBV5-6, TRBV5-1 and TRBV20-1.

Library preparation used PCR. Reads for this sample came from an Illumina HiSeq 2500. To reduce PCR and sequencing biases, unique molecular identifiers were incorporated into the TCR beta cDNA libraries. In-frame beta chains were kept once TCRdb had trimmed the public reads at Q25 with fastp and called clones with MiXCR. Here each entry gathers all rows of one CDR3 protein and keeps the most common genes and DNA. Recorded for this sample are some 450,000 distinct CDR3 sequences; nearly 45% of them occurred a single time. Of the sample, around 10% is held by the ten largest clones. What was sequenced was blood. These receptors all come from a girl aged 10 to 17 with multiple sclerosis.

The V call is TRBV20-1, the J call TRBJ2-4; maybe TRBD2 (6 bases). This CDR3 region has 13 residues. The ends were cut back, 3 bases at V and 0 bases at J, with 6 bases in the middle. Germline V gives CDR1 DFQATT, CDR2 SNEGSKA (reference sequence). CDR3 coding DNA: TGCAGTGCTAGCGGGAGAGCCAAAAACATTCAGTACTTC. Its translation is CSASGRAKNIQYF.

This clonotype showed up just a few times. This chain links TRBV7-9 with TRBJ2-7; 7 nucleotides agree with TRBD2. The CDR3 consists of 15 residues. CDR1 and CDR2 (germline): SEHNR, FQNEAQ (reference sequence). V shed 2 bases and J 0 bases; nucleotides not matched to a gene: 4. The CDR3 sequence: CASSLTSGNSYEQYF. Written as DNA, the CDR3 is TGTGCCAGCAGCTTAACCAGCGGGAACTCCTACGAGCAGTACTTC.

This clonotype was picked up one time. CDR3 loop: CASSRSGQGNSPLHF. CDR3 in DNA: TGTGCCAGCAGTCGCTCGGGACAGGGTAATTCACCCCTCCACTTT. The V gene is TRBV6-5, the J gene TRBJ1-6; 9 nucleotides agree with TRBD1. The length of the CDR3 is 15 residues. V shed 5 bases and J 6 bases; nucleotides not matched to a gene: 5. The V gene's germline CDR1 is MNHEY and CDR2 SVGAGI.

J is TRBJ2-3 and V is TRBV5-4; 8 bases are a match to TRBD2. The V gene end was trimmed by 1 base and the J gene end by 0 bases; junction bases not matched to a gene: 7. This CDR3 has 17 residues. The germline CDR1 and CDR2 sequences are SGHNT and YYREEE (reference sequence). CDR3 loop: CASSLLTSATSTDTQYF. The CDR3 DNA reads as TGTGCCAGCAGCTTGTTGACTAGCGCTACTAGCACAGATACGCAGTATTTT.

The chain joins TRBV20-1 to TRBJ2-1; 8 positions match TRBD2. CDR3 length: 17 residues. Germline assignment: CDR1 DFQATT and CDR2 SNEGSKA (reference sequence). With 3 bases clipped from V and 5 bases from J, the junction kept 15 bases outside the gene matches. The CDR3 is CSARSQRGRGWDNEQFF. The CDR3 coding sequence is TGCAGTGCTAGGTCCCAGCGGGGGAGAGGGTGGGACAATGAGCAGTTCTTC.

J is TRBJ2-3 and V is TRBV20-1, with TRBD2 matching over 11 bases. From germline, CDR1 is DFQATT and CDR2 SNEGSKA (reference sequence). V was clipped by 8 bases and J by 2 bases; unmatched bases: 6. This CDR3 region has 14 residues. The DNA of the CDR3 is TGCAGTACCCGACTAGCGGGAAACACAGATACGCAGTATTTT. This gives the protein CSTRLAGNTDTQYF.

The chain uses TRBV7-9 and TRBJ1-2; 8 positions match TRBD1. The V gene's germline CDR1 is SEHNR and CDR2 FQNEAQ (reference sequence). The CDR3 length is 14 residues. Unmatched junction bases numbered 5, after V lost 5 bases and J lost 3 bases. This chain's CDR3 is CASSLGQGDYGYTF. The CDR3 DNA follows: TGTGCCAGCAGCCTCGGACAGGGCGACTATGGCTACACCTTC.

This chain connects TRBV12-3 or TRBV12-4 to TRBJ2-1; TRBD2 matches 7 bases. The CDR3 has 15 residues. J gave up 2 bases and V 4 bases, and 5 bases lay outside the gene matches. CDR3 loop: CASSSRLAPYNEQFF. CDR3 coding DNA: TGTGCCAGCAGTTCACGACTAGCTCCCTACAATGAGCAGTTCTTC.

The rearrangement links TRBV2 to TRBJ2-1; D possibly corresponds to TRBD2 (6 bases). The CDR3 length is 15 residues. Germline V CDR1 and CDR2: SNHLY, FYNNEI. Trimming left V 1 base short and J 9 bases short, with 16 bases between. CDR3: CASSEVSGEAFEQFF. The CDR3 DNA reads TGTGCCAGCAGTGAAGTCTCGGGAGAAGCGTTTGAGCAGTTCTTC.

A note on this clonotype: One end of the junction is discordant with germline, which a read error may explain. V and J are TRBV11-1 and TRBJ2-3; 7 bases are a match to TRBD2. The CDR3 has 16 residues. Germline CDR1 is SGHAT and CDR2 is FQDESV (reference sequence). CDR3 coding DNA: TGTGCCAGCAGCACAACCGGGACTACCACCCCAGATATGCAGTATTTT. Encoded protein: CASSTTGTTTPDMQYF.